The rows below give T cell receptor beta chains drawn from one sample of a study of CD8 T cells in ankylosing spondylitis. TCRdb independently ran MiXCR on the 5' RACE reads; one entry per CDR3 protein. The sample yields fewer than 550,000 distinct CDR3 sequences, less than 6% seen once. Source material: blood, either unsorted or a sorted T cell fraction (not recorded which). The receptors stem from a male donor with ankylosing spondylitis. Both conserved end residues are part of each CDR3. The order of the fields is D gene, CDR3 length, clone size, V gene, J gene, CDR3 DNA, CDR3 protein. D genes are given only for firm matches. Where a row states a size, it is once, few, many or the class of an expanded clone; other rows omit it.

D: TRBD2
length: 15
size: NA
V: TRBV29-1
J: TRBJ2-5
DNA: TGCAGCGTTGAAGATCAAGCGGGAGGGCCCGAGACCCAGTACTTC
CDR3: CSVEDQAGGPETQYF

D: TRBD1
length: 17
size: many
V: TRBV6-5
J: TRBJ1-2
DNA: TGTGCCAGCAGTTCTCGACAGGGGGGATCGTTTAAGGATGGCTACACCTTC
CDR3: CASSSRQGGSFKDGYTF

D: NA
length: 14
size: many
V: TRBV18
J: TRBJ2-2
DNA: TGTGCCAGCTCACCCGCCAGTTACACCGGGGAGCTGTTTTTT
CDR3: CASSPASYTGELFF

D: NA
length: 14
size: many
V: TRBV7-9
J: TRBJ1-1
DNA: TGTGCCAGCAGCCGGGAACAGGGATACACTGAAGCTTTCTTT
CDR3: CASSREQGYTEAFF

D: TRBD2
length: 17
size: many
V: TRBV7-9
J: TRBJ2-3
DNA: TGTGCCAGCAGCTTAGGCCATGGAGCGGGGTTCACAGATACGCAGTATTTT
CDR3: CASSLGHGAGFTDTQYF

D: NA
length: 12
size: many
V: TRBV20-1
J: TRBJ1-3
DNA: TGCAGTGCTAGAGTAGGGGGACACACCATATATTTT
CDR3: CSARVGGHTIYF

D: NA
length: 16
size: many
V: TRBV20-1
J: TRBJ1-3
DNA: TGCAGTGCTAGCCCGGGTCCCCGTTTCTCTGGAAACACCATATATTTT
CDR3: CSASPGPRFSGNTIYF

D: NA
length: 13
size: NA
V: TRBV19
J: TRBJ2-2
DNA: TGTGCCAGTACCGGACCCTACACCGGGGAGCTGTTTTTT
CDR3: CASTGPYTGELFF

D: TRBD1
length: 14
size: many
V: TRBV29-1
J: TRBJ2-2
DNA: TGCAGCGTTGCACAGGGGGTCGACACCGGGGAGCTGTTTTTT
CDR3: CSVAQGVDTGELFF

D: NA
length: 15
size: many
V: TRBV4-3
J: TRBJ1-1
DNA: TGCGCCAGCAGCCAAGATGGAGGGGGGTGGACTGAAGCTTTCTTT
CDR3: CASSQDGGGWTEAFF

D: NA
length: 14
size: many
V: TRBV7-2
J: TRBJ1-1
DNA: TGTGCCAGCAGCTTAATTGGTTCGGAGGGGTGGACTTTCTTT
CDR3: CASSLIGSEGWTFF